This T cell receptor beta chain was recovered during a study of blood T cell repertoires in COVID-19. Whole-study context: COVID-19 samples from acute and convalescent phases originated in the United States, Italy and Spain. The analysed material was cDNA or gDNA that came from T cells, B-cell-depleted T cells, or PBMCs.

Germline CDR1 LNHDA, CDR2 SQIVND (reference sequence). The V end lost 9 bases, the J end lost 5 bases, and 14 bases lay between the germline ends. This CDR3 has 13 amino acids. Original processing notes: Amplification of reference gene primers provided the estimated nucleated cell counts. The method was immunoSEQ multiplex PCR; TCRdb's version includes in-frame clones alone and lacks a portion of them. V, J and clone size are taken as reported in that table, and D and trimming were inferred from the DNA itself. The table has about 230,000 clones, less than 85% seen once. The rearrangement joins TRBV19 to TRBJ1-5; weak D call: TRBD1 (6 bases). The sequence was collected from a woman between 65 and 79 years old with active or convalescent COVID-19. Sequencing was done on a sample of peripheral blood. The CDR3 region is CASQGQFYQPQHF. For the CDR3, the DNA is TGTGCCAGCCAAGGACAGTTCTATCAGCCCCAGCATTTT.